The 30 T cell receptor beta chains listed next were all sequenced from one sample in a study of T cells after yellow fever vaccination. TCRdb used MiXCR to reprocess the 5' RACE reads, holding one entry per CDR3 protein. The sample records 450,000 to 600,000 distinct CDR3 sequences, roughly 14% being singletons. This sample comprised PBMCs, obtained on the day of the yellow fever booster vaccination. The origin of the receptors is a man between 25 and 39 years old who received the YFV17D yellow fever vaccine.

This clonotype occurred a few times. The DNA is left out, because the CDR3 cannot be placed on it with certainty; the CDR3 is given as TCRdb lists it. This chain joins TRBV21-1 and TRBJ2-3; the table calls TRBD2, which could not be checked here. TRBV21-1 is described as a pseudogene. 17 amino acids form the CDR3, both terminal residues included. CDR3 residues: CASSFGQGTSGPDTQYF.

This clonotype was counted between two and nine times. The V call is TRBV20-1, the J call TRBJ1-5; tentative D call: TRBD1 (6 bases). Germline V lookup: CDR1 DFQATT, CDR2 SNEGSKA (reference sequence). Trimming removed 1 base at V and 5 bases at J, with 18 bases between. This CDR3 is 16 amino acids long. The CDR3 DNA follows: TGCAGTGCTAGAGCCCCCAGAGCTGGGGGCCATCAGCCCCAGCATTTT. As protein: CSARAPRAGGHQPQHF.

This clonotype has more than one count but fewer than ten. The chain combines TRBV5-4 with TRBJ2-6; 10 bases line up with TRBD1. Germline assignment: CDR1 SGHNT and CDR2 YYREEE (reference sequence). J lost 0 bases, V lost 0 bases, and 6 bases had no gene match. The CDR3 contains 19 residues. The CDR3 loop is CASSLVGGTGVSGANVLTF. CDR3 DNA sequence: TGTGCCAGCAGCTTGGTGGGAGGGACAGGGGTCTCTGGGGCCAACGTCCTGACTTTC. Looking up the rest from reference TRBV5-4 and TRBJ2-6 gives the full variable domain: ETGVTQSPTHLIKTRGQQVTLRCSSQSGHNTVSWYQQALGQGPQFIFQYYREEENGRGNFPPRFSGLQFPNYSSELNVNALELDDSALYLCASSLVGGTGVSGANVLTFGAGSRLTVL.

In its sample, this clonotype was seen a few times. The CDR3 nucleotides are TGTGCCAGCAGTTACCCCGGGGCGGGAACCGGGGAGCTGTTTTTT. This translates into CASSYPGAGTGELFF. The chain uses TRBV27 and TRBJ2-2; D possibly corresponds to TRBD2 (6 bases). CDR3 length: 15 amino acids. V was clipped by 4 bases and J by 5 bases, with 14 bases between them. The germline V gene encodes CDR1 MNHEY and CDR2 SMNVEV (reference sequence).

The chain is built from TRBV7-2 and TRBJ2-3; D is unresolved. The CDR3 runs 17 residues. Germline V lookup: CDR1 SGHTA, CDR2 FQGNSA. The germline V and J ends were trimmed by 3 bases and 0 bases, with 16 bases remaining between them. The CDR3 loop is CASSFRGTGGSTDTQYF. CDR3 nucleotides: TGTGCCAGCAGCTTTAGAGGTACTGGCGGTAGCACAGATACGCAGTATTTT.

The rearrangement joins TRBV6-1 to TRBJ2-7, with D tentatively TRBD2 (7 bases). Germline V gene sequence: CDR1 MNHNS, CDR2 SASEGT. V gave up 8 bases and J gave up 7 bases, with 21 bases separating them. This CDR3 region has 14 residues. The CDR3 here is CASSQLGGAGEQYF. The CDR3, as DNA: TGTGCCAGCTCACAACTGGGGGGGGCGGGAGAGCAGTACTTC.

There are a few counts of this clonotype. The V gene is TRBV3-1, the J gene TRBJ2-7; no reliable D call. This CDR3 has 12 residues. Germline CDR1 and CDR2: LGHDT and YNNKEL (reference sequence). Trimming took 8 bases from V and 2 from J, leaving 10 bases between them. Written as DNA, the CDR3 is TGTGCCAGCGGGTCAGATCCCTACGAGCAGTACTTC. This encodes CASGSDPYEQYF.

The chain carries TRBV2 and TRBJ1-6; D is perhaps TRBD1 (6 bases). The CDR3 runs 15 residues. Germline assignment: CDR1 SNHLY and CDR2 FYNNEI. With 5 bases removed from V and 6 bases from J, the gap between germline ends came to 14 bases. This CDR3 is CASSQQGAGNSPLHF. CDR3 coding DNA: TGTGCCAGCAGTCAACAGGGTGCGGGTAATTCACCCCTCCACTTT.

The CDR3 nucleotides are TGCAGCGTTTTGTACGGGAGCTCCTACAATGAGCAGTTCTTC. It codes for CSVLYGSSYNEQFF. The chain employs TRBV29-1 and TRBJ2-1, with D possibly being TRBD2 (6 bases). The CDR3 loop spans 14 amino acids. Germline CDR1 reads SQVTM; CDR2 reads ANQGSEA. V lost 5 bases, J lost 0 bases, and 11 bases lay in between.

This clonotype came up a few times. The chain couples TRBV5-1 to TRBJ2-1, with TRBD1 identical over 11 bases. CDR1 is SGHRS, CDR2 YFSETQ, per germline. V gave up 0 bases and J gave up 10 bases; unmatched junction bases: 6. The CDR3 consists of 15 residues. CDR3 DNA sequence: TGCGCCAGCAGCTTGGTTGGACAGGGGGCGCGGGAGCAGTTCTTC. Its protein is CASSLVGQGAREQFF.

The genes are TRBV20-1 and TRBJ2-3, with 10 bases that match TRBD2. Per the germline V gene, CDR1 is DFQATT and CDR2 is SNEGSKA (reference sequence). CDR3 size: 15 residues. V gave up 3 bases and J gave up 2 bases; unmatched junction bases: 5. In DNA form, the CDR3 reads TGCAGTGCTAGGATGAGCGGGAGGGCCACAGATACGCAGTATTTT. This translates into CSARMSGRATDTQYF.

The rearrangement uses TRBV28 and TRBJ2-2, with 11 positions matching TRBD2. From germline, CDR1 is MDHEN and CDR2 SYDVKM. The junction had 10 bases not matched to a gene; V was cut back by 5 bases and J by 5 bases. The CDR3 has 17 residues. The CDR3 here is CASSILGTSGATGELFF. CDR3 nucleotides: TGTGCCAGCAGTATATTGGGGACTAGCGGAGCTACCGGGGAGCTGTTTTTT.

V and J are TRBV11-2 and TRBJ2-1; D unresolved. Per germline, CDR1 SGHAT and CDR2 FQNNGV. Trimming left V 1 base short and J 7 bases short, with 20 bases between. There are 17 residues in the CDR3. CDR3 residues: CASSLVTSSPDGNEQFF. In nucleotides, the CDR3 is TGTGCCAGCAGCTTAGTTACAAGCTCACCGGACGGAAATGAGCAGTTCTTC.

Many counts were recorded for this clonotype. This sequence joins TRBV19 and TRBJ1-2; 9 bases line up with TRBD1. With 5 bases clipped from V and 6 bases from J, the junction kept 7 bases outside the gene matches. Germline V gene data show CDR1 as LNHDA and CDR2 as SQIVND (reference sequence). CDR3 length equals 14 residues. In nucleotides, the CDR3 is TGTGCCAGTAGTGTCCGGGACAGGGTCAATGGCTACACCTTC. Translating it yields CASSVRDRVNGYTF. Full variable domain (outside the CDR3, taken from reference TRBV19 and TRBJ1-2): DGGITQSPKYLFRKEGQNVTLSCEQNLNHDAMYWYRQDPGQGLRLIYYSQIVNDFQKGDIAEGYSVSREKKESFPLTVTSAQKNPTAFYLCASSVRDRVNGYTFGSGTRLTVV.

This clonotype was detected a few times. The chain joins TRBV13 to TRBJ1-4; TRBD1 might be the D (6 bases). V was clipped by 5 bases and J by 6 bases, with 13 bases between them. This CDR3 has 14 amino acids. Per the germline V gene, CDR1 is PRHDT and CDR2 is FYEKMQ (reference sequence). The chain's CDR3 is CASSPIGGYEKLFF. The CDR3 DNA reads as TGTGCCAGCAGCCCAATAGGGGGGTATGAAAAACTGTTTTTT.

This sequence joins TRBV6-8 and TRBJ2-2; D possibly corresponds to TRBD2 (6 bases). The CDR3 runs to 15 residues. Germline-derived CDR1 and CDR2 are MNHGY and SAAAGT. Trimming took off 8 bases at V and 1 base at J, with 14 bases between the two ends. In DNA form, the CDR3 reads TGTGCCAGCCCAAGGAGGGGAAAGAACACCGGGGAGCTGTTTTTT. Translation: CASPRRGKNTGELFF.

The sample holds a few counts of this clonotype. The chain employs TRBV7-2 and TRBJ2-7; 9 nucleotides line up with TRBD2. Germline V gene lookup returns CDR1 SGHTA and CDR2 FQGNSA. J was trimmed by 5 bases and V by 0 bases; bases with no gene match: 5. This CDR3 spans 15 amino acids. In nucleotides, the CDR3 is TGTGCCAGCAGCTTAGCGGGCGGGAGGGTTGACGAGCAGTACTTC. Its translation is CASSLAGGRVDEQYF.

V usage is TRBV10-3 and J usage is TRBJ2-1; tentative D call: TRBD2 (6 bases). The V and J ends lost 10 bases and 1 base respectively, with 8 bases between them. The germline V gene encodes CDR1 ENHRY and CDR2 SYGVKD. This CDR3 is 12 amino acids long. CDR3 region: CATAGSYNEQFF. DNA for the CDR3: TGTGCCACCGCGGGGTCCTACAATGAGCAGTTCTTC.

This clonotype was counted only a few times. The chain is built from TRBV29-1 and TRBJ2-1; 11 positions agree with TRBD2. The CDR3 runs 15 residues. Germline V gives CDR1 SQVTM, CDR2 ANQGSEA. Unmatched junction bases numbered 5, after V lost 3 bases and J lost 4 bases. In DNA, the CDR3 is TGCAGCGTTGAGTTGGGACTAGCGGATTACAATGAGCAGTTCTTC. This sequence encodes CSVELGLADYNEQFF.

V is TRBV10-2 and J is TRBJ2-5; 8 bases map to TRBD2. Germline V CDR1 and CDR2: WSHSY, SAAADI. This CDR3 has 15 amino acids. Losses at the gene ends were 8 bases for V and 4 bases for J; bases not matched to a gene: 12. CDR3: CASQKTSVPVETQYF. The CDR3 DNA reads TGCGCCAGCCAAAAGACTAGCGTGCCGGTAGAGACCCAGTACTTC.

This clonotype has just a few counts. This chain joins TRBV12-3 or TRBV12-4 and TRBJ2-3, with D possibly being TRBD2 (6 bases). This CDR3 region has 14 residues. Trimming shortened V by 8 bases and J by 4 bases, and 16 bases separated the two germline ends. CDR3 sequence reads: CASFPTGRSDTQYF. DNA of the CDR3: TGTGCCAGCTTTCCCACCGGGAGATCAGATACGCAGTATTTT.

The J gene is TRBJ2-4, the V gene TRBV19; the match to TRBD2 covers 7 bases. The CDR3 totals 17 residues. Looked up from germline, CDR1 is LNHDA and CDR2 is SQIVND (reference sequence). J gave up 12 bases and V 2 bases, and 19 bases lay outside the gene matches. The CDR3 sequence: CASSIRVSRDYAMGQYF. CDR3 DNA: TGTGCCAGTAGTATAAGGGTTAGCCGGGACTATGCCATGGGTCAGTACTTC.

V and J are TRBV20-1 and TRBJ1-3; a weak D match, TRBD1 (5 bases). Germline loops: CDR1 DFQATT, CDR2 SNEGSKA (reference sequence). Trimming left V 5 bases short and J 6 bases short, with 11 bases between. The CDR3 has 12 amino acids. The CDR3: CSAHGTSNTIYF. The CDR3 nucleotides are TGCAGTGCTCACGGGACTTCAAACACCATATATTTT.

This clonotype was seen more than once but under ten times. V usage is TRBV3-1 and J usage is TRBJ2-3; perhaps TRBD2 as D (5 bases). The CDR3 consists of 14 residues. The germline gives CDR1 LGHDT, CDR2 YNNKEL (reference sequence). The germline V and J ends were trimmed by 5 bases and 5 bases, with 14 bases remaining between them. CDR3 coding DNA: TGTGCCAGCAGCTCCGACTGGGCGGGAGATACGCAGTATTTT. It codes for CASSSDWAGDTQYF.

In its sample, this clonotype was seen a few times. V and J are TRBV20-1 and TRBJ2-3, with unresolved D. The CDR3 has 13 residues. Per germline, CDR1 DFQATT and CDR2 SNEGSKA (reference sequence). Trimming took off 2 bases at V and 2 bases at J, with 8 bases between the two ends. CDR3 loop: CSARSLNTDTQYF. The CDR3, as DNA: TGCAGTGCTAGAAGTCTAAACACAGATACGCAGTATTTT.

CDR3 coding DNA: TGCAGCGCCCGGACAGCCGGACTAGAAAACACCGGGGAGCTGTTTTTT. Its protein product is CSARTAGLENTGELFF. This chain links TRBV29-1 with TRBJ2-2; tentatively, D is TRBD2 (7 bases). There are 16 residues in the CDR3. Germline CDR1 reads SQVTM; CDR2 reads ANQGSEA. Trimming removed 7 bases at V and 2 bases at J, with 20 bases between.

This clonotype was seen repeatedly, ten times or more. This chain connects TRBV15 to TRBJ1-2; D is undetermined. The CDR3 length is 15 residues. Germline V gives CDR1 LNHNV, CDR2 YYDKDF (reference sequence). V was pared by 0 bases and J by 5 bases, with 13 bases between. Here the CDR3 reads CATSRDLGFKYGYTF. CDR3 in DNA: TGTGCCACCAGCAGAGATTTGGGTTTTAAGTATGGCTACACCTTC.

This clonotype has only a few counts. The chain employs TRBV20-1 and TRBJ1-1; no firm D call. CDR3 size: 12 residues. The V gene's germline CDR1 is DFQATT and CDR2 SNEGSKA (reference sequence). The ends were cut back, 0 bases at V and 6 bases at J, with 8 bases in the middle. CDR3 residues: CSARDYSAEAFF. For the CDR3, the DNA is TGCAGTGCTAGAGATTACTCGGCTGAAGCTTTCTTT.

V is TRBV20-1 and J is TRBJ2-2, with 14 bases aligning to TRBD2. Germline V gene data show CDR1 as DFQATT and CDR2 as SNEGSKA (reference sequence). The length of the CDR3 is 16 residues. The junction had 5 bases not matched to a gene; V was cut back by 5 bases and J by 3 bases. The CDR3: CSAPGLAGEYTGELFF. CDR3 coding DNA: TGCAGTGCTCCGGGACTAGCGGGAGAATACACCGGGGAGCTGTTTTTT.

This clonotype has only a few counts. The V call is TRBV20-1, the J call TRBJ1-2; D is perhaps TRBD1 (5 bases). The CDR3 length is 13 residues. Germline CDR1 is DFQATT and CDR2 is SNEGSKA (reference sequence). Trimming removed 0 bases at V and 5 bases at J, with 10 bases between. Here the CDR3 reads CSAREGTAYGYTF. The CDR3 DNA reads as TGCAGTGCTAGAGAGGGGACCGCGTATGGCTACACCTTC.